The 25 T cell receptor beta chains presented below share a single source sample, sequenced in a study of T cells in Graves' hyperthyroidism and ophthalmopathy. Regions amplified from RNA transcripts were the TCR beta CDR3 regions. With the HTBI primer set, the TCR CDR3 went through a first round of RT-PCR. TCRdb reanalysed the multiplex PCR reads using MiXCR and keeps one entry per CDR3 protein. The sample holds about 350,000 distinct CDR3 sequences, approximately 19% seen once. The sample consisted of blood. These receptors all come from a young woman with Graves' hyperthyroidism.

The table lists this clonotype with many counts. The CDR3 region is CASRAGAIEQYF. The DNA of the CDR3 is TGTGCCAGCAGAGCGGGGGCGATAGAGCAGTACTTC. The V call is TRBV12-3 or TRBV12-4, the J call TRBJ2-7; 8 nucleotides align to TRBD2. J gave up 7 bases and V 6 bases, and 5 bases lay outside the gene matches. CDR3 length: 12 amino acids.

This clonotype was recorded many times. The gene calls are TRBV7-9 and TRBJ2-7; no clear D. Trimming cost V 2 bases and J 0 bases, with 8 bases left between them. The CDR3 runs 14 residues. Germline CDR1 reads SEHNR; CDR2 reads FQNEAQ (reference sequence). The CDR3 here is CASSLSSVSYEQYF. For the CDR3, the DNA is TGTGCCAGCAGCTTAAGTAGTGTCTCCTACGAGCAGTACTTC. The full variable domain, with the rest looked up from reference TRBV7-9 and TRBJ2-7, is DTGVSQNPRHKITKRGQNVTFRCDPISEHNRLYWYRQTLGQGPEFLTYFQNEAQLEKSRLLSDRFSAERPKGSFSTLEIQRTEQGDSAMYLCASSLSSVSYEQYFGPGTRLTVT.

There are many counts of this clonotype. The J gene is TRBJ1-5, the V gene TRBV2; D is uncertain. Germline V gene sequence: CDR1 SNHLY, CDR2 FYNNEI. Trimming took 8 bases from V and 3 from J, leaving 17 bases between them. CDR3 length: 15 residues. CDR3 coding DNA: TGTGCCAGCTGTGGGCCTCTCGGAAACAATCAGCCCCAGCATTTT. Residues: CASCGPLGNNQPQHF.

V and J are TRBV5-1 and TRBJ2-7; D call uncertain. Looked up from germline, CDR1 is SGHRS and CDR2 is YFSETQ. The CDR3 is 14 amino acids. V was trimmed by 2 bases and J by 0 bases, leaving 9 bases between them. The CDR3 DNA reads as TGCGCCAGCAGCTTACAATGGAGCTCCTACGAGCAGTACTTC. Amino acid sequence: CASSLQWSSYEQYF.

The table lists this clonotype with many counts. A junction boundary mismatches the germline segment, possibly from a read error. This chain connects TRBV28 to TRBJ1-2, with 7 positions matching TRBD1. The CDR3 has 15 residues. Per the germline V gene, CDR1 is MDHEN and CDR2 is SYDVKM. CDR3 protein: CASSSRDSSGYGCTF. The DNA of the CDR3 is TGTGCCAGCAGTAGTCGGGACAGCTCAGGATATGGCTGCACCTTC.

This rearrangement joins TRBV12-3 or TRBV12-4 to TRBJ1-2; weak D call: TRBD1 (6 bases). The CDR3 length is 14 residues. The V end was cut by 3 bases, the J end by 8 bases, with 16 bases between. The DNA for the CDR3 is TGTGCCAGCAGTTTCCGCGACAGGAACTTAGGCTACACCTTC. Its translation: CASSFRDRNLGYTF.

This clonotype showed up many times. The gene calls are TRBV11-2 and TRBJ2-7; 9 bases line up with TRBD1. The germline V gene has CDR1 SGHAT and CDR2 FQNNGV. The V segment lost 3 bases and the J segment 3 bases; nucleotides outside the gene matches: 6. This CDR3 is 15 amino acids long. CDR3 nucleotide sequence: TGTGCCAGCAGCTTTACCGGGACAGGGTTCTACGAGCAGTACTTC. Residues: CASSFTGTGFYEQYF.

The sample holds one count of this clonotype. The rearrangement joins TRBV20-1 to TRBJ1-6; D not certain. V was clipped by 0 bases and J by 0 bases, with 12 bases between them. From germline, CDR1 is DFQATT and CDR2 SNEGSKA (reference sequence). The CDR3 runs 17 residues. CDR3: CSARDPTKGSYNSPLHF. The CDR3, as DNA: TGCAGTGCTAGAGATCCCACGAAGGGCTCCTATAATTCACCCCTCCACTTT.

This clonotype has a count of ten or more. The genes are TRBV30 and TRBJ2-7, with D unclear. The CDR3 covers 15 residues. Germline CDR1 is GTSNPN and CDR2 is SVGIG (reference sequence). V shed 0 bases and J shed 2 bases, with 14 bases lying between them. CDR3 in amino acids: CAWSVLSVFAYEQYF. CDR3 coding DNA: TGTGCCTGGAGTGTACTGTCAGTCTTTGCCTACGAGCAGTACTTC.

The gene calls are TRBV11-1 and TRBJ1-4; TRBD1 aligns across 10 bases. The CDR3 is 15 amino acids. J lost 5 bases, V lost 5 bases, and 5 bases had no gene match. Germline CDR1 and CDR2: SGHAT and FQDESV (reference sequence). CDR3 sequence: CASSMRDRGNEKLFF. The CDR3 DNA sequence: TGTGCCAGCAGCATGAGGGACAGGGGCAATGAAAAACTGTTTTTT.

This clonotype was found a few times. The chain recombines TRBV20-1 with TRBJ2-5; 8 bases line up with TRBD2. Trimming removed 4 bases from V and 1 base from J; junction bases left unmatched: 8. Germline V gene lookup returns CDR1 DFQATT and CDR2 SNEGSKA (reference sequence). The CDR3 runs 15 residues. For the CDR3, the DNA is TGCAGTGCTATTGGCGGGGGGAGGACCCAAGAGACCCAGTACTTC. Residues: CSAIGGGRTQETQYF.

V usage is TRBV6-5 and J usage is TRBJ2-5, with 7 bases fitting TRBD1. Germline V gene data show CDR1 as MNHEY and CDR2 as SVGAGI. The CDR3 consists of 14 residues. The V and J ends lost 1 base and 5 bases, in that order; junction bases with no gene match: 4. Written as DNA, the CDR3 is TGTGCCAGCAGTTACTTCGGGACAGATGAGACCCAGTACTTC. Translation: CASSYFGTDETQYF.

This clonotype was recorded many times. J is TRBJ1-5 and V is TRBV12-3 or TRBV12-4; D perhaps matches TRBD1 (6 bases). The CDR3 consists of 15 residues. V was cut by 4 bases and J by 0 bases, with 10 bases left in between. Here the CDR3 reads CASSSDSYSNQPQHF. CDR3 nucleotides: TGTGCCAGCAGTTCGGACAGCTATAGCAATCAGCCCCAGCATTTT.

This sequence joins TRBV28 and TRBJ1-1; TRBD1 agrees at 8 bases. This CDR3 comprises 14 residues. The germline V gene has CDR1 MDHEN and CDR2 SYDVKM. V was clipped by 7 bases and J by 3 bases; unmatched bases: 7. The CDR3 region has the DNA TGTGCCAGCACCACAGGGGGGAGCGACACTGAAGCTTTCTTT. Amino acid sequence: CASTTGGSDTEAFF.

As to this clonotype: A much larger clone lies one base from this, so it may be a read error. The chain links TRBV4-1 to TRBJ2-5; 9 positions agree with TRBD2. Germline V gives CDR1 MGHRA, CDR2 YSYEKL. The CDR3 contains 15 residues. The CDR3 region has the DNA TGCGCCAGCAGCCAATGGCGGGGGGGCCTTTGGACCAAGTACTTC. Protein product: CASSQWRGGLWTKYF.

The chain is built from TRBV20-1 and TRBJ2-1; 7 positions agree with TRBD2. J was trimmed by 1 base and V by 3 bases; bases with no gene match: 3. CDR1 and CDR2 (germline): DFQATT, SNEGSKA (reference sequence). The CDR3 extends over 14 amino acids. CDR3 sequence (DNA): TGCAGTGCTAGTGGCGGGAGTTCCTACAATGAGCAGTTCTTC. This gives the protein CSASGGSSYNEQFF.

This clonotype turned up a few times. The gene calls are TRBV3-1 and TRBJ1-1; 9 bases line up with TRBD1. J gave up 10 bases and V 4 bases, and 13 bases lay outside the gene matches. The length of the CDR3 is 15 residues. Germline CDR1 LGHDT, CDR2 YNNKEL (reference sequence). The CDR3 region has the DNA TGTGCCAGCAGCCCGAACGAAATGGTGGGACAGGGAGCTTTCTTT. Protein sequence: CASSPNEMVGQGAFF.

This clonotype was recorded at least ten times. The CDR3 sequence is CASNSPGGPNTGELFF. The CDR3 DNA follows: TGTGCCAGTAATTCTCCAGGGGGACCGAACACCGGGGAGCTGTTTTTT. The chain employs TRBV6-2 or TRBV6-3 and TRBJ2-2; TRBD1 aligns across 7 bases. Germline V gene sequence: CDR1 MNHEY, CDR2 SVGEGT. This CDR3 has 16 residues. The V segment lost 9 bases and the J segment 0 bases; nucleotides outside the gene matches: 10.

This chain joins TRBV6-5 and TRBJ1-1, with 12 positions matching TRBD1. Germline values: CDR1 MNHEY, CDR2 SVGAGI. The CDR3 is 17 amino acids. J gave up 2 bases and V 0 bases, and 4 bases lay outside the gene matches. CDR3 DNA: TGTGCCAGCAGTTACTCGATCGGGACAGGGGGCAACACTGAAGCTTTCTTT. Its protein is CASSYSIGTGGNTEAFF.

This clonotype has a count of ten or more. The chain recombines TRBV6-1 with TRBJ1-5; 9 positions match TRBD1. The trim removed 6 bases at V and 4 bases at J, leaving 7 bases unmatched. Per germline, CDR1 MNHNS and CDR2 SASEGT. The CDR3 extends over 15 amino acids. CDR3 sequence (DNA): TGTGCCAGCAGAAGTTCCGGGACAGGGAATCAGCCCCAGCATTTT. It codes for CASRSSGTGNQPQHF.

The chain carries TRBV10-3 and TRBJ1-2; D may be TRBD1 (5 bases). CDR1 is ENHRY and CDR2 is SYGVKD in the germline V gene. Trimming took 5 bases from V and 3 from J, leaving 13 bases between them. CDR3 size: 14 residues. The CDR3 DNA reads as TGTGCCATCAGTCCCACGGGGGTGGACTATGGCTACACCTTC. It translates to CAISPTGVDYGYTF.

This clonotype was seen a handful of times. The chain carries TRBV28 and TRBJ1-5; D call uncertain. V was clipped by 7 bases and J by 1 base, with 20 bases between them. The germline gives CDR1 MDHEN, CDR2 SYDVKM. The CDR3 runs 17 residues. The CDR3: CASIRAGVRKSNQPQHF. DNA for the CDR3: TGTGCCAGCATCCGGGCTGGGGTTAGGAAAAGCAATCAGCCCCAGCATTTT.

There are many counts of this clonotype. This sequence joins TRBV9 and TRBJ1-5, with D perhaps matching TRBD1 (6 bases). This CDR3 is 15 amino acids long. V lost 0 bases, J lost 7 bases, and 14 bases lay in between. Per germline, CDR1 SGDLS and CDR2 YYNGEE. The CDR3 DNA sequence: TGTGCCAGCAGCGTAGATGGGGACAATGGACAGCCCCAGCATTTT. Its translation: CASSVDGDNGQPQHF.

Worth noting for this clonotype: This may be a read error, as it is one base from a much larger clone. The rearrangement joins TRBV7-9 to TRBJ2-7, with TRBD2 identical over 9 bases. Germline-derived CDR1 and CDR2 are SEHNR and FQNEAQ (reference sequence). V dropped 5 bases and J dropped 2; count of bases not matched to a gene: 7. This CDR3 has 15 amino acids. CDR3 protein: CASSRLTSGAYEQYF. CDR3 coding DNA: TGTGCCAGCAGCCGCTTGACTAGCGGTGCCTACGAGCAGTACTTC.

A note on this clonotype: A much bigger clone sits one base away, suggesting this may be a read error. V gene TRBV20-1 combines with J gene TRBJ2-5; no definite D call. The CDR3 consists of 12 residues. Per germline, CDR1 DFQATT and CDR2 SNEGSKA (reference sequence). The CDR3 protein is CSARGSQETKYF. As DNA, the CDR3 is TGCAGTGCTAGAGGTAGCCAAGAGACCAAGTACTTC.